The clone carrying this T cell receptor beta chain has just a few counts. Its specificity is unknown. This record belongs to a study of shared clonotypes between healthy human individuals. General study findings and limits: Despite large depth, sorted-subset datasets appeared incompletely sequenced.

Clones were read by immunoSEQ multiplex PCR, and TCRdb kept only the in-frame ones, dropping some. The sample includes about 120,000 clones, 68% of them seen just once. The V gene's germline CDR1 is LNHDA and CDR2 SQIVND (reference sequence). CDR3 length: 15 residues. V shed 3 bases and J 7 bases; nucleotides not matched to a gene: 9. The sequence was collected from a woman under 40 in good health. The sequenced material came from memory CD8+ T cells sorted from blood. Subset noted: CD45RO+ cells pooled with CCR7-negative TemRA cells. This chain connects TRBV19 to TRBJ1-2; 9 nucleotides line up with TRBD1. Here the CDR3 DNA reads TGTGCCAGTAGTATCGGGGACAGGGTTTCGGTTGGCTACACCTTC. Translating it yields CASSIGDRVSVGYTF.